This T cell receptor (beta chain) was recovered during a study of T cell changes during pregnancy in multiple sclerosis. The assay was immunoSEQ multiplex PCR, and TCRdb's table has in-frame clones only and misses some. The table has tens of thousands of clones, about 95% seen once. The CDR3 runs to 15 residues. Per germline, CDR1 LGHNT and CDR2 FRNRAP. Germline trimming cut 1 base from V and 6 bases from J; bases unmatched to any gene: 8. Specimen: peripheral blood, collected in the third trimester of pregnancy. This TCR derives from a female donor with multiple sclerosis, enrolled in a pregnancy study. This sequence joins TRBV12-5 and TRBJ1-1, with 7 bases fitting TRBD1. The CDR3 DNA sequence: TGTGCTAGTGGTTTGGGTCAGGGGGTAGTTGCTGAAGCTTTCTTT. Its translation is CASGLGQGVVAEAFF.